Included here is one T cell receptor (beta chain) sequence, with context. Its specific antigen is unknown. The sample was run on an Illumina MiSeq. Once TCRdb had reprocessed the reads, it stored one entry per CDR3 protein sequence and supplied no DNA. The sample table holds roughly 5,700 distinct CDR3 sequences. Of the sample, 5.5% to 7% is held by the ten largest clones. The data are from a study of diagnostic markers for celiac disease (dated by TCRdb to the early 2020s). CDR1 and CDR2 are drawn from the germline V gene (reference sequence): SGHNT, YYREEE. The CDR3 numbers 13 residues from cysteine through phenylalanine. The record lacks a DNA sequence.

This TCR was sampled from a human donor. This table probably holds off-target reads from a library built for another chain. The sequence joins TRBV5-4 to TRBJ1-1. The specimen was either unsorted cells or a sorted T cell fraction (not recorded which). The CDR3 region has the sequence CASSLDLRPEAFF.